This TCR beta chain was documented in a study of shared clonotypes between healthy human individuals. This clone was counted a few times. Authors' processing steps: With immunoSEQ giving junction-only sequences and no quality scores, filtering differed. Sequenced by immunoSEQ multiplex PCR; TCRdb stores in-frame clones only, minus some. V, J and clone size derive from that table, while D and trimming were established from the DNA sequence. The sample records 400,000 to 550,000 clones, around 80% being singletons. This CDR3 comprises 14 residues. V lost 0 bases and J 3 bases, leaving 10 bases between the germline ends. The germline V gene encodes CDR1 SGHKS and CDR2 YYEKEE (reference sequence). Healthy HIV-negative adults without recent acute infections or vaccinations served as donors.

Sequencing input: PBMCs. This TCR came from a woman in her thirties or forties in good health. Some clones in this sample may be carry-over from other donors' samples. V usage is TRBV5-5 and J usage is TRBJ2-7; D possibly corresponds to TRBD2 (6 bases). Here the CDR3 DNA reads TGTGCCAGCAGCTTGGCGGGAGCGGTCTACGAGCAGTACTTC. Translating it yields CASSLAGAVYEQYF.